The entry that follows covers one TCR beta chain sequence. The data derive from a study of blood T cell repertoires in COVID-19. The repertoire was sequenced with immunoSEQ multiplex PCR; TCRdb's copy has only in-frame clones and lacks some. Of 430,000 or so clones listed, approximately 90% are singletons. CDR3 length equals 13 residues. Germline V lookup: CDR1 KGHSH, CDR2 LQKENI. V lost 5 bases and J lost 5; bases outside the gene matches: 2. The sequenced material came from PBMCs or T cells enriched from blood (not recorded which). The J gene is TRBJ1-1, the V gene TRBV18; 10 bases match TRBD1. The receptor comes from a woman under 30 who had been exposed to COVID-19. CDR3 residues: CASSADRGTEAFF. CDR3 nucleotides: TGTGCCAGCTCAGCGGACAGGGGGACTGAAGCTTTCTTT.